This entry features one T cell receptor beta chain sequence. Its matching antigen is unknown. Sequencing was performed with immunoSEQ multiplex PCR; in TCRdb, only in-frame clones are kept and a portion is missing. This sample has 95,000 to 100,000 clones, with more than 85% found just once. The data were obtained in a study of T cell responses to AZD1222 COVID-19 vaccine. Broader study findings: Spike-wide coverage was observed for vaccine-associated CD4 TCRs, with dominant responses at 160-218 and 743-854. Donors skewed white British and female; clonal diversity was possibly underestimated.

Trimming removed 10 bases from V and 3 bases from J; junction bases left unmatched: 12. The CDR3 runs 15 residues. CDR1 MDHEN and CDR2 SYDVKM come from the germline V gene. V gene TRBV28 combines with J gene TRBJ2-1; 7 positions match TRBD2. This TCR derives from an adult who received the AZD1222 COVID-19 vaccine. The source material was peripheral blood, sampled 28 days after the second AZD1222 dose. The CDR3 nucleotides read TGTGCCACCAGGAGGGCGGGAGAGAACTACAATGAGCAGTTCTTC. The encoded protein is CATRRAGENYNEQFF.